Below are 20 T cell receptor beta chains sequenced from a single sample in a study of Graves' ophthalmopathy and Graves' hyperthyroidism. RNA transcripts yielded amplified TCR beta CDR3 regions. After a first-round RT-PCR with HTBI primers, a second-round multiplex PCR was run. TCRdb recomputed calls from the multiplex PCR reads with MiXCR, one row per CDR3 protein. The sample holds about 170,000 distinct CDR3 sequences, over 35% seen once. Sequencing was carried out using peripheral blood. Receptors were obtained from a woman aged 40-49 years with Graves' ophthalmopathy.

This clonotype was recorded a few times. This sequence joins TRBV18 and TRBJ1-5; no clear D. CDR3 length: 18 residues. Trimming left V 0 bases short and J 0 bases short, with 15 bases between. In germline, CDR1 is KGHSH, CDR2 LQKENI. CDR3 DNA: TGTGCCAGCTCACCACCGTGGTTAGGGATCGATAGCAATCAGCCCCAGCATTTT. It translates to CASSPPWLGIDSNQPQHF.

The chain combines TRBV7-2 with TRBJ2-7; D unresolved. The V end was cut by 3 bases, the J end by 6 bases, with 6 bases between. CDR3 length: 11 amino acids. The V gene's germline CDR1 is SGHTA and CDR2 FQGNSA. As DNA, the CDR3 is TGTGCCAGCAGCTTCTTTATCGAGCAGTACTTC. Translating it yields CASSFFIEQYF.

This clonotype was detected many times. The chain employs TRBV2 and TRBJ2-5, with TRBD1 matching over 8 bases. Germline-derived CDR1 and CDR2 are SNHLY and FYNNEI. V lost 4 bases, J lost 1 base, and 5 bases stayed unmatched. The CDR3 extends over 15 amino acids. This CDR3 is CASSGPTGGQETQYF. The CDR3 DNA follows: TGTGCCAGCAGTGGGCCTACAGGGGGCCAAGAGACCCAGTACTTC.

This clonotype came up many times. The rearrangement uses TRBV6-5 and TRBJ1-6; TRBD1 is a possible D gene (5 bases). CDR1 and CDR2 from the germline V gene are MNHEY and SVGAGI. V lost 0 bases, J lost 10 bases, and 10 bases lay in between. The CDR3 covers 14 residues. CDR3: CASSYSGQDSPLHF. The CDR3 DNA follows: TGTGCCAGCAGTTACTCGGGGCAGGACTCACCCCTCCACTTT.

In this sample, this clonotype turned up many times. V is TRBV12-5 and J is TRBJ2-5; D may be TRBD1 or TRBD2 (5 bases each). Trimming took off 2 bases at V and 3 bases at J, with 13 bases between the two ends. CDR1 and CDR2 from the germline V gene are LGHNT and FRNRAP. The CDR3 has 15 residues. CDR3 bases: TGTGCTAGTGGTTTGTCCCGGGACCCCGAAGAGACCCAGTACTTC. Its protein product is CASGLSRDPEETQYF.

The table lists this clonotype with many counts. The chain uses TRBV28 and TRBJ1-2, with D hard to call. This CDR3 is built from 15 residues. The germline gives CDR1 MDHEN, CDR2 SYDVKM. V was cut by 4 bases and J by 1 base, with 13 bases left in between. CDR3 region: CASSYPCTCNYGYTF. The CDR3 region has the DNA TGTGCCAGCAGTTACCCGTGCACTTGTAACTATGGCTACACCTTC.

This clonotype was found once. The chain has TRBV6-1 and TRBJ1-1; D gene ambiguous. Trimming removed 7 bases at V and 1 base at J, with 13 bases between. Germline V CDR1 and CDR2: MNHNS, SASEGT. CDR3 length: 14 amino acids. In nucleotides, the CDR3 is TGTGCCAGCAACCCACTTACAGAGAACACTGAAGCTTTCTTT. Protein sequence: CASNPLTENTEAFF.

In this sample, this clonotype turned up many times. V usage is TRBV4-1 and J usage is TRBJ2-2; unclear D gene. V was shortened by 4 bases and J by 6 bases, with 9 bases between the two germline ends. The CDR3 has 13 residues. Germline loops: CDR1 MGHRA, CDR2 YSYEKL. The CDR3 DNA reads TGCGCCAGCAGCCCCCATGGGCCCGGGGAGCTGTTTTTT. Protein: CASSPHGPGELFF.

In this sample, this clonotype turned up many times. The rearrangement joins TRBV6-2 or TRBV6-3 to TRBJ1-5; TRBD1 agrees at 7 bases. Losses at the gene ends were 2 bases for V and 5 bases for J; bases not matched to a gene: 6. This CDR3 is built from 15 residues. Germline CDR1 and CDR2: MNHEY and SVGEGT. This CDR3 is CASSYLGTDYQPQHF. In nucleotides, the CDR3 is TGTGCCAGCAGTTACCTTGGGACAGATTATCAGCCCCAGCATTTT.

This chain connects TRBV12-3 or TRBV12-4 to TRBJ1-1; D is unclear. Trimming pared 4 bases from V and 8 bases from J, leaving 11 bases between. CDR3 length: 12 residues. CDR3 sequence: CASSSTPDEAFF. The CDR3 DNA sequence: TGTGCCAGCAGTTCGACTCCAGACGAAGCTTTCTTT.

The chain is built from TRBV9 and TRBJ2-5; D possibly corresponds to TRBD2 (6 bases). The CDR3 extends over 16 amino acids. The V end was cut by 0 bases, the J end by 3 bases, with 15 bases between. Per the germline V gene, CDR1 is SGDLS and CDR2 is YYNGEE. The CDR3 region is CASSVGGAGGEETQYF. The CDR3, as DNA: TGTGCCAGCAGCGTAGGAGGGGCCGGAGGGGAAGAGACCCAGTACTTC. Based on the CDR3 plus reference TRBV9 and TRBJ2-5, the full variable domain is DSGVTQTPKHLITATGQRVTLRCSPRSGDLSVYWYQQSLDQGLQFLIQYYNGEERAKGNILERFSAQQFPDLHSELNLSSLELGDSALYFCASSVGGAGGEETQYFGPGTRLLVL.

This clonotype occurred many times. The chain uses TRBV6-2 or TRBV6-3 and TRBJ1-2; D is unresolved. Deletions cut 2 bases from V and 0 bases from J, with 7 bases between. Per germline, CDR1 MNHEY and CDR2 SVGEGT. The CDR3 is made up of 14 amino acids. In DNA form, the CDR3 reads TGTGCCAGCAGTTACGCCTGGACTAACTATGGCTACACCTTC. It codes for CASSYAWTNYGYTF.

At least ten counts were recorded for this clonotype. The J gene is TRBJ2-7, the V gene TRBV12-3 or TRBV12-4; maybe TRBD2 (6 bases). Trimming stripped 2 bases from V and 0 bases from J, with 14 bases between. There are 16 residues in the CDR3. In nucleotides, the CDR3 is TGTGCCAGCAGTTTATCCGGGGGACTGGGCTCCTACGAGCAGTACTTC. The encoded protein is CASSLSGGLGSYEQYF.

The V and J genes are TRBV9 and TRBJ2-2; tentative D call: TRBD2 (5 bases). There are 17 residues in the CDR3. The germline V and J ends were trimmed by 0 bases and 5 bases, with 17 bases remaining between them. Per the germline V gene, CDR1 is SGDLS and CDR2 is YYNGEE. CDR3: CASSVAPDWAGTGELFF. CDR3 bases: TGTGCCAGCAGCGTAGCCCCCGACTGGGCGGGTACCGGGGAGCTGTTTTTT.

This clonotype was counted many times. This rearrangement joins TRBV5-1 to TRBJ1-6, with unresolved D. V was shortened by 0 bases and J by 9 bases, with 7 bases between the two germline ends. The CDR3 has 13 residues. CDR1 SGHRS and CDR2 YFSETQ come from the germline V gene. CDR3 sequence reads: CASSLGPSSPLHF. In DNA form, the CDR3 reads TGCGCCAGCAGCTTGGGCCCCTCTTCACCCCTCCACTTT.

This clonotype was counted ten times or more. The chain joins TRBV3-1 to TRBJ2-5, with unresolved D. The CDR3 contains 12 residues. Germline assignment: CDR1 LGHDT and CDR2 YNNKEL (reference sequence). V shed 7 bases and J shed 5 bases, with 11 bases lying between them. CDR3 sequence (DNA): TGTGCCAGCATGGCGATTGGGGAGACCCAGTACTTC. Translation: CASMAIGETQYF.

The chain has TRBV28 and TRBJ2-5, with 7 bases that match TRBD1. Germline CDR1 MDHEN, CDR2 SYDVKM. Trimming took 7 bases from V and 2 from J; bases not matched to a gene: 10. This CDR3 is built from 15 residues. As DNA, the CDR3 is TGTGCCAGCACCTCGAGACAGGGAGTTCAAGAGACCCAGTACTTC. It specifies CASTSRQGVQETQYF.

The chain combines TRBV6-1 with TRBJ1-6, with 8 bases identical to TRBD1. J gave up 10 bases and V 6 bases, and 5 bases lay outside the gene matches. The CDR3 extends over 13 amino acids. In germline, CDR1 is MNHNS, CDR2 SASEGT. The CDR3 DNA sequence: TGTGCCAGCAGGCGGACAGGGTACTCACCCCTCCACTTT. It encodes CASRRTGYSPLHF.

The chain combines TRBV6-5 with TRBJ1-5; unclear D gene. Germline-derived CDR1 and CDR2 are MNHEY and SVGAGI. The CDR3 runs 15 residues. The germline V and J ends were trimmed by 8 bases and 11 bases, with 25 bases remaining between them. DNA of the CDR3: TGTGCCAGCCGTTCAAGGGCCTCCCCGGAAGGAGCCCAGCATTTT. Encoded protein: CASRSRASPEGAQHF.

The chain employs TRBV28 and TRBJ2-7, with 12 bases that match TRBD2. Germline V gene data show CDR1 as MDHEN and CDR2 as SYDVKM. This CDR3 is 20 amino acids long. The trim removed 4 bases at V and 2 bases at J, leaving 18 bases unmatched. CDR3 protein: CASSSNRDTRTSGKPYEQYF. CDR3 nucleotide sequence: TGTGCCAGCAGTTCTAACCGGGACACCCGGACTAGCGGGAAACCCTACGAGCAGTACTTC.